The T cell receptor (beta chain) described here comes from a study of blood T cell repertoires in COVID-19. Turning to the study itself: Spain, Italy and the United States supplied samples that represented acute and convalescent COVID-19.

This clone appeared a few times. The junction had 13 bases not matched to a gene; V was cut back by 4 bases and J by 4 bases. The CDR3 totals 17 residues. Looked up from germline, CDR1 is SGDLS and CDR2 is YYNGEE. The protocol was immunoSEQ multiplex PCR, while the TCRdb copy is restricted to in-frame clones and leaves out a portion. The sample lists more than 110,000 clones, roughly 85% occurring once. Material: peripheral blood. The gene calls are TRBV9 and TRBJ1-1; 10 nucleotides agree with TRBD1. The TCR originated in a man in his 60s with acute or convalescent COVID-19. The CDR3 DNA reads TGTGCCAGCAGCCCGGATCCCGGGACAGGGGTTGTCACTGAAGCTTTCTTT. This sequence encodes CASSPDPGTGVVTEAFF.